A selection of T cell receptor beta chains follows, all from one sample in a study of blood T cell repertoires in COVID-19. This table comes from immunoSEQ multiplex PCR, and its TCRdb copy is limited to in-frame clones, with some not included. The sample has about 320,000 clones, 85% to 90% seen once. The sample comprised PBMCs or T cells enriched from blood (not recorded which). These receptors came from a woman aged 18 to 35 who had recovered from COVID-19. Both conserved end residues are part of each CDR3. Fields, in order: clone size, D gene, V gene, J gene, CDR3 DNA, CDR3 protein. D genes are given only for firm matches. The size of a clone is reported for some rows only, either as once, few or many, or as a class for expanded clones.

NA,TRBD1,TRBV10-3,TRBJ2-1,TGTGCCATCAGCGGGACAGGGGGCTACAATGAGCAGTTCTTC,CAISGTGGYNEQFF
NA,TRBD1,TRBV2,TRBJ1-2,TGTGCCAGCAGGACCGGGACAGAAGTGTCTGGCTACACCTTC,CASRTGTEVSGYTF
once,TRBD1,TRBV7-3,TRBJ2-2,TGTGCCAGCAGCGGAACAGGGGCCAACACCGGGGAGCTGTTTTTT,CASSGTGANTGELFF
NA,TRBD1,TRBV7-3,TRBJ1-1,TGTGCCAGCAGCGAGACAGGGTCCACTGAAGCTTTCTTT,CASSETGSTEAFF
NA,TRBD1,TRBV11-2,TRBJ2-7,TGTGCCAGCAGCTTACCCCGACAGGGTATAGGCGAGCAGTACTTC,CASSLPRQGIGEQYF
once,TRBD1,TRBV24-1,TRBJ1-4,TGTGCCACCAGTGATTCCCAGACAGGGGCGCACCCCATTGAAAAACTGTTTTTT,CATSDSQTGAHPIEKLFF
NA,TRBD1,TRBV24-1,TRBJ2-2,TGTGCCACCAGTGATTACCAGGGGGCGGGCACCGGGGAGCTGTTTTTT,CATSDYQGAGTGELFF
NA,NA,TRBV2,TRBJ2-1,TGTGCCAGCAGTCCCCGGGACAACCCCTACAATGAGCAGTTCTTC,CASSPRDNPYNEQFF
few,TRBD1,TRBV2,TRBJ1-6,TGTGCCAGCAGTTTTATCGGACAGGTAGCATCGGATTCACCCCTCCACTTT,CASSFIGQVASDSPLHF
NA,TRBD1,TRBV5-1,TRBJ2-7,TGCGCCAGCAGCTTTACATCGGGAGGGACAGGGGACGAGCAGTACTTC,CASSFTSGGTGDEQYF
NA,NA,TRBV4-2,TRBJ2-7,TGTGCCAGCAGCCAAACGTCCGGGACTGCAACCTACGAGCAGTACTTC,CASSQTSGTATYEQYF
NA,NA,TRBV3-1/TRBV3-2,TRBJ1-1,TGTGCCAGCAGCCAAGTGGTATTTGAAGTCGGGGGAATGAACACTGAAGCTTTCTTT,CASSQVVFEVGGMNTEAFF
NA,NA,TRBV25-1,TRBJ1-1,TGTGCCAGCAGTGTACAGGCGGGAACTGAAGCTTTCTTT,CASSVQAGTEAFF
NA,TRBD1,TRBV2,TRBJ1-5,TGTGCCAGCAGTCCACAGGGGGGAAAACAGCCCCAGCATTTT,CASSPQGGKQPQHF
NA,NA,TRBV24-1,TRBJ2-7,TGTGCCACCAGTGACCGCTACGAGCAGTACTTC,CATSDRYEQYF
NA,NA,TRBV4-2,TRBJ2-1,TGTGCCAGCAGCCAAGATCTAGGGGTTTGGTTCTTC,CASSQDLGVWFF
NA,NA,TRBV28,TRBJ2-7,TGTGCCAGCAGTTCCGGGACATCCTACGAGCAGTACTTC,CASSSGTSYEQYF